This T cell receptor beta chain derives from a study of blood T cell repertoires in COVID-19. Study-wide background: From the United States, Italy and Spain came samples of acute and convalescent COVID-19. The cDNA or gDNA used as material had been derived from T cells, B-cell-depleted T cells, or PBMCs.

Authors' data handling: Reference gene primer amplification gave estimated nucleated cell counts. This table comes from immunoSEQ multiplex PCR, and its TCRdb copy is limited to in-frame clones, with some not included. D and trimming were read from the DNA, whereas the V and J calls and clone size are those reported in that table. Altogether tens of thousands of clones are present, around 90% being singletons, with the ten largest covering approximately 29%. The ends were cut back, 6 bases at V and 10 bases at J, with 13 bases in the middle. The germline V gene encodes CDR1 MNHEY and CDR2 SVGAGI. The CDR3 length is 12 residues.

This chain connects TRBV6-5 to TRBJ2-1, with a tentative D call TRBD2 (6 bases). The source material was peripheral blood. The sequence was obtained from a middle-aged man with acute or convalescent COVID-19. The CDR3: CASREGLPEQFF. The CDR3 nucleotides are TGTGCCAGCAGGGAGGGTCTTCCCGAGCAGTTCTTC.